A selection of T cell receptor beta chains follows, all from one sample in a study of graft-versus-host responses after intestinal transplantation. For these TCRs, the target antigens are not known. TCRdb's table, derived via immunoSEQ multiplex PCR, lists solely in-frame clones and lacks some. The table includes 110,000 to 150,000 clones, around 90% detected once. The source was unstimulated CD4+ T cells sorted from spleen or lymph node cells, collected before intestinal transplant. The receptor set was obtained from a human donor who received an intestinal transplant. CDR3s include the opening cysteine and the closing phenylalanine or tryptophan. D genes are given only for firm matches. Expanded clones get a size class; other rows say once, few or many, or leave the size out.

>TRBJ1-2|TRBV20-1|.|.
CSATDGTGYTF
TGCAGCGCAACTGATGGTACAGGCTACACCTTC
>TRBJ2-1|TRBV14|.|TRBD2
CASSQGGLAGADEQFF
TGTGCCAGCAGCCAAGGGGGACTAGCGGGAGCCGATGAGCAGTTCTTC
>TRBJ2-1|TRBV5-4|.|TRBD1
CASSPPDRGLSYNEQFF
TGTGCCAGCAGCCCACCCGACAGGGGATTATCCTACAATGAGCAGTTCTTC
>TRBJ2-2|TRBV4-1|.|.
CASSQDVSTNTGELFF
TGCGCCAGCAGCCAAGATGTGAGTACTAACACCGGGGAGCTGTTTTTT
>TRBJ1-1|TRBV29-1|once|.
CSVEATQGNTEAFF
TGCAGCGTTGAAGCCACACAGGGGAACACTGAAGCTTTCTTT
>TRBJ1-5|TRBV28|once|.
CASKGGGGPSNQPQHF
TGTGCCAGCAAGGGGGGGGGTGGCCCAAGCAATCAGCCCCAGCATTTT
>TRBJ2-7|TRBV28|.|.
CASSPGRPYEQYF
TGTGCCAGCAGTCCGGGACGGCCCTACGAGCAGTACTTC
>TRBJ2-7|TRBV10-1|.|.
CASSPSIFSYEQYF
TGCGCCAGCAGTCCTAGCATTTTCTCCTACGAGCAGTACTTC
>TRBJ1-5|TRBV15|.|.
CATRSPRLRTQHF
TGTGCCACCAGATCACCCCGGCTCCGGACCCAGCATTTT
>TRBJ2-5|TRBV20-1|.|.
CSPGSETQYF
TGCAGCCCCGGGAGCGAGACCCAGTACTTC
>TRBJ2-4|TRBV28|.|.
CASMRNKPSIQYF
TGTGCCAGCATGCGGAATAAGCCTTCTATTCAGTACTTC
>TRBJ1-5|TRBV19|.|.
CASSKERVGQPQHF
TGTGCCAGTAGTAAGGAAAGGGTAGGGCAGCCCCAGCATTTT
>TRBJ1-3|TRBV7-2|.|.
CASSPRGKVTGNTIYF
TGTGCCAGCAGCCCTAGGGGGAAAGTGACTGGAAACACCATATATTTT
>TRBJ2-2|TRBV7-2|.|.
CASSLAGLGAGTGELFF
TGTGCCAGCAGCTTAGCGGGTCTGGGGGCGGGCACCGGGGAGCTGTTTTTT
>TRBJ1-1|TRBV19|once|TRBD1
CASSIERGRLNTEAFF
TGTGCCAGTAGTATAGAAAGGGGGCGGTTGAACACTGAAGCTTTCTTT
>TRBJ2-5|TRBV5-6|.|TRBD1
CASSQIPGTGRETQYF
TGTGCCAGCAGCCAAATTCCCGGGACAGGGAGGGAGACCCAGTACTTC
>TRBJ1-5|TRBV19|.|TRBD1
CASSLIQGGNQPQHF
TGTGCCAGTAGTCTGATACAGGGGGGCAATCAGCCCCAGCATTTT
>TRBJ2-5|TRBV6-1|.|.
CASSVIAGQYF
TGTGCCAGCAGTGTAATTGCTGGCCAGTACTTC
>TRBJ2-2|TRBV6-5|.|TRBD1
CASRRQGGSTGELFF
TGTGCCAGCAGACGACAGGGCGGCAGTACCGGGGAGCTGTTTTTT
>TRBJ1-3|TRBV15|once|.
CATSRDLGPGNTIYF
TGTGCCACCAGCAGAGATTTGGGGCCCGGAAACACCATATATTTT
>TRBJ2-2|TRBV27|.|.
CASKGQAGPFGELFF
TGTGCCAGCAAAGGCCAGGCAGGGCCTTTTGGGGAGCTGTTTTTT
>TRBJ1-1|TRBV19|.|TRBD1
CASSITPAGGRLGLMNTEAFF
TGTGCCAGTAGTATTACCCCGGCAGGGGGCCGACTCGGACTAATGAACACTGAAGCTTTCTTT
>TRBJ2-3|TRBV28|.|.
CASSSSDSASTDTQYF
TGTGCCAGCAGTTCCTCCGACAGTGCTAGCACAGATACGCAGTATTTT
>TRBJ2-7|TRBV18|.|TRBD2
CASSLGTSPYYEQYF
TGTGCCAGCTCACTCGGGACTAGCCCCTACTACGAGCAGTACTTC
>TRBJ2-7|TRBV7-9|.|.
CASSLALYEQYF
TGTGCCAGCAGCTTAGCACTATACGAGCAGTACTTC
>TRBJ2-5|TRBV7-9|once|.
CASSLGRGQETQYF
TGTGCCAGCAGCTTAGGGCGGGGCCAAGAGACCCAGTACTTC